The rows below give T cell receptor beta chains drawn from one sample of a study of CD8 T cells in Susac syndrome. One entry per CDR3 protein, called by TCRdb with MiXCR from the immunoSEQ multiplex PCR reads. The table shows 170,000 or so distinct CDR3 sequences, with 93% occurring only once. The source material was CD4+ T cells from PBMCs. These receptors came from a human donor with multiple sclerosis. Each CDR3 is given with its conserved first and last residue. The order of the fields is clone size, D gene, V gene, J gene, CDR3 protein, CDR3 DNA. The D gene is left open where the match is weak. Only some rows state a clone size, as once, few, many or a class for expanded clones.

>NA|TRBD1|TRBV11-3|TRBJ2-5
CASSLKTGVVEETQYF
TGTGCCAGCAGCTTGAAGACAGGGGTAGTTGAAGAGACCCAGTACTTC
>NA|TRBD2|TRBV11-2|TRBJ2-1
CASSLRGTSTRGGFF
TGTGCCAGCAGCCTCCGAGGGACTAGCACTCGGGGAGGGTTCTTC
>NA|NA|TRBV28|TRBJ2-1
CASSTIAPAGDNEQFF
TGTGCCAGCAGTACCATAGCCCCCGCCGGTGACAATGAGCAGTTCTTC
>NA|NA|TRBV19|TRBJ1-6
CASSLLGGIYGTLHF
TGTGCCAGTAGTCTACTAGGGGGGATTTACGGAACCCTCCACTTT
>NA|NA|TRBV2|TRBJ2-7
CASSDQAVRVINEQYF
TGTGCCAGCAGTGACCAGGCCGTCCGAGTTATAAACGAGCAGTACTTC
>NA|NA|TRBV20-1|TRBJ2-7
CSASDPGGTYEQYF
TGCAGTGCCTCAGACCCCGGAGGCACCTACGAGCAGTACTTC
>NA|TRBD2|TRBV7-2|TRBJ2-5
CASSLALAGGQETQYF
TGTGCCAGCAGCTTAGCGCTAGCGGGAGGCCAAGAGACCCAGTACTTC
>NA|NA|TRBV28|TRBJ2-5
CASSLPQGRETQYF
TGTGCCAGCAGTTTACCCCAGGGGAGGGAGACCCAGTACTTC
>NA|TRBD1|TRBV7-3|TRBJ1-2
CASSPNPDRDGYTF
TGTGCCAGCAGCCCCAACCCGGACAGGGACGGCTACACCTTC
>NA|TRBD1|TRBV13|TRBJ1-1
CASSYHLGGTVVTEAFF
TGTGCCAGCAGTTACCATCTAGGGGGGACAGTGGTCACTGAAGCTTTCTTT
>NA|TRBD1|TRBV6-6|TRBJ2-4
CASSRGTGVGIQYF
TGTGCCAGCAGTCGCGGGACAGGGGTTGGCATTCAGTACTTC
>once|TRBD1|TRBV4-1|TRBJ2-5
CASSQSPGTGVETQYF
TGCGCCAGCAGCCAATCACCCGGGACAGGGGTGGAGACCCAGTACTTC
>NA|TRBD1|TRBV5-1|TRBJ1-4
CASSVGTGGGEKLFF
TGCGCCAGCAGCGTCGGGACAGGGGGCGGTGAAAAACTGTTTTTT
>NA|TRBD2|TRBV6-1|TRBJ2-5
CASSEFTSGGETQYF
TGTGCCAGCAGTGAATTCACTAGCGGGGGTGAGACCCAGTACTTC
>NA|NA|TRBV20-1|TRBJ2-5
CSARGTVLMGTQYF
TGCAGTGCTAGAGGGACCGTTCTTATGGGGACCCAGTACTTC
>NA|NA|TRBV30|TRBJ1-5
CAWSYGDNQPQHF
TGTGCCTGGAGTTACGGGGATAATCAGCCCCAGCATTTT
>few|NA|TRBV12-3/TRBV12-4|TRBJ2-2
CASSYTGELFF
TGTGCCAGCAGCTACACCGGGGAGCTGTTTTTT
>NA|TRBD1|TRBV19|TRBJ2-6
CASSSGQGRSGANVLTF
TGTGCCAGTAGTTCGGGACAGGGTCGCTCTGGGGCCAACGTCCTGACTTTC
>NA|NA|TRBV12-3/TRBV12-4|TRBJ2-7
CASTSSSSEQYF
TGTGCCAGCACCTCGTCTAGCAGCGAGCAGTACTTC
>NA|NA|TRBV27|TRBJ1-5
CASSLTYRQPQHF
TGTGCCAGCAGTTTGACGTACCGTCAGCCCCAGCATTTT
>once|TRBD2|TRBV29-1|TRBJ2-3
CSVVLVSGVFTDTQYF
TGCAGCGTAGTTTTGGTCAGCGGGGTGTTCACAGATACGCAGTATTTT
>NA|TRBD2|TRBV28|TRBJ2-2
CASRISGGDTGELFF
TGTGCCAGCAGGATTAGCGGGGGGGACACCGGGGAGCTGTTTTTT
>NA|NA|TRBV24-1|TRBJ2-6
CATSTSGAWGTGANVLTF
TGTGCCACCAGTACGAGCGGCGCTTGGGGCACTGGGGCCAACGTCCTGACTTTC
>NA|TRBD2|TRBV4-3|TRBJ2-3
CASSQDLAGHTDTQYF
TGCGCCAGCAGCCAAGATTTAGCGGGACACACAGATACGCAGTATTTT
>NA|NA|TRBV11-2|TRBJ1-4
CASSRNGGEKLFF
TGTGCCAGCAGCCGAAATGGTGGGGAAAAACTGTTTTTT